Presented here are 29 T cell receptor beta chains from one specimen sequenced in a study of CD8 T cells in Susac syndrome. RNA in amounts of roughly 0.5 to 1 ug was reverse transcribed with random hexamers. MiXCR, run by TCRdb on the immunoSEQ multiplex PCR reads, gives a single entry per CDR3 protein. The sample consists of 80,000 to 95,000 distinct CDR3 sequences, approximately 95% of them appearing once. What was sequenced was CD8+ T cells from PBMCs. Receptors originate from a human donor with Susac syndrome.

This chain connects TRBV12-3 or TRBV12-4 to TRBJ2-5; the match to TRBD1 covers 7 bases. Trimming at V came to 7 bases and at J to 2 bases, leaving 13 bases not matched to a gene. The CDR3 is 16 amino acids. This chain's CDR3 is CASTTYGAGGQETQYF. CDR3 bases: TGTGCCAGCACCACCTACGGGGCAGGGGGACAAGAGACCCAGTACTTC.

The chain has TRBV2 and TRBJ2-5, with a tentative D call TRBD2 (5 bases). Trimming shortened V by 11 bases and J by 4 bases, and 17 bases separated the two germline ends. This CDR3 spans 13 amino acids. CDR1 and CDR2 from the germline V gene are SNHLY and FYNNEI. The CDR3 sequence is CAYKGAPGETQYF. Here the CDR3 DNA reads TGTGCCTACAAGGGAGCTCCAGGAGAGACCCAGTACTTC.

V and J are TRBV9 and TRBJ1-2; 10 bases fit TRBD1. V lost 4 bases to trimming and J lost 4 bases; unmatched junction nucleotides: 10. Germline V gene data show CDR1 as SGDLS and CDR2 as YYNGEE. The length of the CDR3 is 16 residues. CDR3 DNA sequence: TGTGCCAGCAGCCCGGGGACAGGGGATGGGGGCTATGGCTACACCTTC. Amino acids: CASSPGTGDGGYGYTF.

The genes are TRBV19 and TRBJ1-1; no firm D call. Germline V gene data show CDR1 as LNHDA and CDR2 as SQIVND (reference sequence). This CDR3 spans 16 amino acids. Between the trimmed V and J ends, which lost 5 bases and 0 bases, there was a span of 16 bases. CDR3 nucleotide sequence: TGTGCCAGTAGTGCAACCGTTGGGAGCATGAACACTGAAGCTTTCTTT. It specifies CASSATVGSMNTEAFF.

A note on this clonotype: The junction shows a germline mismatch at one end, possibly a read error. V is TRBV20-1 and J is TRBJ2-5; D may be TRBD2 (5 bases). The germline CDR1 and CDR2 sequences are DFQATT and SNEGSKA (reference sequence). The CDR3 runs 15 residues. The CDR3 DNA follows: TGCGGTGCTAGAGCCCTTGGACTGCTCCAAGAGACCCAGTACTTC. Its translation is CGARALGLLQETQYF.

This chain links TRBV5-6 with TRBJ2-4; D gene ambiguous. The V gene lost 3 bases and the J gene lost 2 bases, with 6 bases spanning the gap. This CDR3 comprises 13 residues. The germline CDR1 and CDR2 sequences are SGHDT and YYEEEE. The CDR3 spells CASSSLSKNIQYF. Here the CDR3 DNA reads TGTGCCAGCAGCTCTTTATCCAAAAACATTCAGTACTTC.

Here the CDR3 reads CASSAGLAGDYEQYF. The CDR3 DNA follows: TGTGCCAGCAGCGCCGGGCTAGCGGGGGATTATGAGCAGTACTTC. The chain has TRBV3-1 and TRBJ2-7; 10 bases agree with TRBD2. From germline, CDR1 is LGHDT and CDR2 YNNKEL (reference sequence). Trimming cost V 5 bases and J 7 bases; bases outside gene matches: 11. CDR3 size: 15 residues.

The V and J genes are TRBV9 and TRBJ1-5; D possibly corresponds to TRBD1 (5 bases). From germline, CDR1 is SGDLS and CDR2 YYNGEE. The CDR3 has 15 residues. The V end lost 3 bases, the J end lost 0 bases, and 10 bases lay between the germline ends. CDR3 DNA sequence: TGTGCCAGCAGCGAGGACATCGCTAGCAATCAGCCCCAGCATTTT. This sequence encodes CASSEDIASNQPQHF.

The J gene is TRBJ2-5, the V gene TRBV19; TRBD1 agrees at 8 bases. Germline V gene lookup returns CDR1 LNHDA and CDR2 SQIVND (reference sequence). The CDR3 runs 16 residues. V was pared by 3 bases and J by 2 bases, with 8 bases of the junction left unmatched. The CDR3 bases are TGTGCCAGTAGTATCCCTGACAGGGGAAGACAAGAGACCCAGTACTTC. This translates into CASSIPDRGRQETQYF. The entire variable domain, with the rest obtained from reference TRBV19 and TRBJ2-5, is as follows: DGGITQSPKYLFRKEGQNVTLSCEQNLNHDAMYWYRQDPGQGLRLIYYSQIVNDFQKGDIAEGYSVSREKKESFPLTVTSAQKNPTAFYLCASSIPDRGRQETQYFGPGTRLLVL.

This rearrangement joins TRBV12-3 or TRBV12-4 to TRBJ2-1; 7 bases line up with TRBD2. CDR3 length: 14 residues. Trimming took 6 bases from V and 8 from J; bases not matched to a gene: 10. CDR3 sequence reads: CASSRTSGGDEQFF. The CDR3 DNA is TGTGCCAGCAGCCGGACTAGTGGCGGGGATGAGCAGTTCTTC.

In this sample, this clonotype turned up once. Here the CDR3 DNA reads TGTGCCAGCAGCCAAGAGGAGGGTTTGAACACTGAAGCTTTCTTT. Its translation: CASSQEEGLNTEAFF. The chain uses TRBV4-2 and TRBJ1-1, with D unresolved. CDR1 is LGHNA, CDR2 YNFKEQ, per germline. The CDR3 loop spans 15 amino acids. V shed 0 bases and J shed 0 bases, with 8 bases lying between them.

CDR3 bases: TGTGCCAGCAGGACCGGATCCTACGAGCAGTACTTC. This gives the protein CASRTGSYEQYF. The chain has TRBV2 and TRBJ2-7, with D uncertain. This CDR3 is built from 12 residues. Germline CDR1 is SNHLY and CDR2 is FYNNEI. Trimming cost V 6 bases and J 1 base, with 7 bases left between them.

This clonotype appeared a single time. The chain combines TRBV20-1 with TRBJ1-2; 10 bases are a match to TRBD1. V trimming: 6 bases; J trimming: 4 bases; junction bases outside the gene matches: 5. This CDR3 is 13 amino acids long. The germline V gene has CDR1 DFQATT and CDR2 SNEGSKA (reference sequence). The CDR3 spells CSARDRGGYGYTF. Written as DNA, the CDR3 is TGCAGTGCCCGGGACAGGGGTGGCTATGGCTACACCTTC.

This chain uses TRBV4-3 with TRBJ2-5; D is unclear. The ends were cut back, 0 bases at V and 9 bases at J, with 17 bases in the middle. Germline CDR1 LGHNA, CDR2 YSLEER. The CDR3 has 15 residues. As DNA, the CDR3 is TGCGCCAGCAGCCAAGATCGTACTACCAGAGGTGCCCAGTACTTC. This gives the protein CASSQDRTTRGAQYF.

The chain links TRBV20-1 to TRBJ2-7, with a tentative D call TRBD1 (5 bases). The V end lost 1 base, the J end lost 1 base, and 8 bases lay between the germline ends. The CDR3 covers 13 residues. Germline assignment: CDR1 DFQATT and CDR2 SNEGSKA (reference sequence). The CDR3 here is CSARGQSSYEQYF. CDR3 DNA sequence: TGCAGTGCTAGAGGACAGTCATCCTACGAGCAGTACTTC.

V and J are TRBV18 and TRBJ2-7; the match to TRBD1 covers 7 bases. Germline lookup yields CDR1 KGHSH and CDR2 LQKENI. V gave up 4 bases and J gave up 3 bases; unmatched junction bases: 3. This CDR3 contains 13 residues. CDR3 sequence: CASSQGTDYEQYF. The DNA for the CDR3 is TGTGCCAGCTCACAAGGGACAGACTACGAGCAGTACTTC.

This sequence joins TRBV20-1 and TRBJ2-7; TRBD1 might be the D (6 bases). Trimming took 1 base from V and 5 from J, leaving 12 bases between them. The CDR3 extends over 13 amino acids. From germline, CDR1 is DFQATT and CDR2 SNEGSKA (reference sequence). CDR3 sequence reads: CSARGTVGNEQYF. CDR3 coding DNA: TGCAGTGCTAGAGGGACAGTGGGTAACGAGCAGTACTTC.

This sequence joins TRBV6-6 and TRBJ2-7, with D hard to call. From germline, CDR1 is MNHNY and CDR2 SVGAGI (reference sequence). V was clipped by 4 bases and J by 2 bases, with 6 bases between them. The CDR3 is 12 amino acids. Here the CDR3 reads CASSSMAYEQYF. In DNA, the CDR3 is TGTGCCAGCAGTTCGATGGCCTACGAGCAGTACTTC.

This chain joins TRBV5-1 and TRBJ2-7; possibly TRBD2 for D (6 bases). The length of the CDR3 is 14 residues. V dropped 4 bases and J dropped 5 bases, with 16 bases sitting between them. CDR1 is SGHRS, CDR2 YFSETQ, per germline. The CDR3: CASSPGGAGNEQYF. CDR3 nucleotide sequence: TGCGCCAGCAGCCCAGGAGGTGCGGGGAACGAGCAGTACTTC.

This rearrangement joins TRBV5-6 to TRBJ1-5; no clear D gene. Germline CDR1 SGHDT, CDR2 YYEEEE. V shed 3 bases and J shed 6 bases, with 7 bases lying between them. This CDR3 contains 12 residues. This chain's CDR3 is CASSYGGQPQHF. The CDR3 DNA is TGTGCCAGCAGCTATGGAGGTCAGCCCCAGCATTTT.

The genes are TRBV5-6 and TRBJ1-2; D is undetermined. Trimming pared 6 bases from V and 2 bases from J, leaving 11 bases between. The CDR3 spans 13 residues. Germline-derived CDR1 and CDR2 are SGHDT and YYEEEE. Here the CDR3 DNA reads TGTGCCAGCATCTCGGAAGGGAACTATGGCTACACCTTC. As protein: CASISEGNYGYTF. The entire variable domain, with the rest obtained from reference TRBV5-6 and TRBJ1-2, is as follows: DAGVTQSPTHLIKTRGQQVTLRCSPKSGHDTVSWYQQALGQGPQFIFQYYEEEERQRGNFPDRFSGHQFPNYSSELNVNALLLGDSALYLCASISEGNYGYTFGSGTRLTVV.

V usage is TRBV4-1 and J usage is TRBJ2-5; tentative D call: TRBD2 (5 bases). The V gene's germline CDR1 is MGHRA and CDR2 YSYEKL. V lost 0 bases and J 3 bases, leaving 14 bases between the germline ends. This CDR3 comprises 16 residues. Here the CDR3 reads CASSQDAEGAEETQYF. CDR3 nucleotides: TGCGCCAGCAGCCAAGATGCCGAGGGAGCTGAAGAGACCCAGTACTTC.

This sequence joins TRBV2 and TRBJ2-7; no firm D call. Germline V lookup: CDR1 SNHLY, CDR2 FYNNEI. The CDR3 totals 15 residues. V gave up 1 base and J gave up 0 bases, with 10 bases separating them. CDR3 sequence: CASSEGKGISYEQYF. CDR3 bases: TGTGCCAGCAGTGAAGGAAAGGGAATCTCCTACGAGCAGTACTTC.

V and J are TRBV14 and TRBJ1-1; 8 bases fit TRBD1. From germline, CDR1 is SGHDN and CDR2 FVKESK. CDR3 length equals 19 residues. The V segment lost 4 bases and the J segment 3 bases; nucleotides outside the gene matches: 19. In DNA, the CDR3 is TGTGCCAGCAGCCTCCCCGCCGACAGGGGAGGTATGCGGGACACTGAAGCTTTCTTT. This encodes CASSLPADRGGMRDTEAFF. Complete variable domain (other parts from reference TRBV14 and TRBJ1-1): EAGVTQFPSHSVIEKGQTVTLRCDPISGHDNLYWYRRVMGKEIKFLLHFVKESKQDESGMPNNRFLAERTGGTYSTLKVQPAELEDSGVYFCASSLPADRGGMRDTEAFFGQGTRLTVV.

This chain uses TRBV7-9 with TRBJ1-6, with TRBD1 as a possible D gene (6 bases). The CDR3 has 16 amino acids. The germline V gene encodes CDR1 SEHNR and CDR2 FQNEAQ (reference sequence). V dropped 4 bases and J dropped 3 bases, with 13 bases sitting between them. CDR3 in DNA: TGTGCCAGCAGCTCCCTGGACAGTTTCTATAATTCACCCCTCCACTTT. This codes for CASSSLDSFYNSPLHF.

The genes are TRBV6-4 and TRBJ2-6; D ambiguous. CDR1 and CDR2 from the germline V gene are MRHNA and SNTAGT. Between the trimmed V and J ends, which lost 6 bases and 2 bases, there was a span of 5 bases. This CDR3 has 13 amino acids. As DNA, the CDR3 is TGTGCCAGCAGCTTCACTGGGGCCAACGTCCTGACTTTC. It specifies CASSFTGANVLTF.

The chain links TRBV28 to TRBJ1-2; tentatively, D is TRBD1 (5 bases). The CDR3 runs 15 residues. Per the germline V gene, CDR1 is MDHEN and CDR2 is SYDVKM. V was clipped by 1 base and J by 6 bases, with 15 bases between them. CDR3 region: CASSLSVPGGDGYTF. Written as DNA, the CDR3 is TGTGCCAGCAGTTTATCCGTCCCGGGAGGGGATGGCTACACCTTC.

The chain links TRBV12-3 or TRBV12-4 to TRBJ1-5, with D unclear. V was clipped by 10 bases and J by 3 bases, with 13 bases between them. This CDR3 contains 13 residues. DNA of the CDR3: TGTGCCACCGGAGAGATAAACAATCAGCCCCAGCATTTT. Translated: CATGEINNQPQHF.

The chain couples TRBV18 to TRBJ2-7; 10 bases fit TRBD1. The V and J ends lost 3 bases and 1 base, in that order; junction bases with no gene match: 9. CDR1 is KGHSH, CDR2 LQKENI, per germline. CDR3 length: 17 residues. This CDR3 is CASSPGTGVLPSYEQYF. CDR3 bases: TGTGCCAGCTCACCCGGGACAGGGGTCCTACCTTCCTACGAGCAGTACTTC.